These T cell receptor beta chains were read from a single sample in a study of blood T cell repertoires in COVID-19. The protocol was immunoSEQ multiplex PCR, while the TCRdb copy is restricted to in-frame clones and leaves out a portion. Among 390,000 or so clones listed, more than 80% were seen once. The sample consisted of peripheral blood. The receptors come from a woman in her 30s with active or convalescent COVID-19. The CDR3 runs from the conserved cysteine through the conserved F or W. Fields, in order: CDR3 length, clone size, D gene, V gene, J gene, CDR3 protein, CDR3 DNA. The D gene is left open where the match is weak. Clone size appears in some rows only: once, few, many, or a class for an expanded clone.

>18|-|-|TRBV19|TRBJ2-3
CASSMSALAGLSTDTQYF
TGTGCCAGTAGTATGTCCGCCCTAGCCGGCCTAAGCACAGATACGCAGTATTTT
>15|-|TRBD2|TRBV15|TRBJ2-5
CATSSNRLAGVTQYF
TGTGCCACCAGCAGTAATCGACTAGCGGGAGTGACCCAGTACTTC
>18|-|TRBD1|TRBV19|TRBJ1-2
CASRSIRQGQVANYGYTF
TGTGCCAGTAGAAGCATCCGTCAGGGACAGGTCGCTAACTATGGCTACACCTTC
>15|-|-|TRBV28|TRBJ1-1
CASSLARLGNTEAFF
TGTGCCAGCAGTTTAGCCAGGCTGGGGAACACTGAAGCTTTCTTT
>14|-|TRBD1|TRBV10-1|TRBJ2-7
CASSRDRSFSEQYF
TGCGCCAGCAGTAGGGACAGGAGCTTCAGCGAGCAGTACTTC
>13|-|-|TRBV3-1/TRBV3-2|TRBJ2-5
CASSQDGPPPQYF
TGTGCCAGCAGCCAAGACGGTCCTCCCCCCCAGTACTTC
>17|-|-|TRBV18|TRBJ2-6
CASSPSGNSPGANVLTF
TGTGCCAGCTCACCAAGTGGCAATTCCCCTGGGGCCAACGTCCTGACTTTC
>13|-|-|TRBV19|TRBJ1-3
CASSQNSGNTIYF
TGTGCCAGTAGTCAGAACTCTGGAAACACCATATATTTT
>19|few|TRBD2|TRBV30|TRBJ2-3
CAWRPSRLAGGPSTDTQYF
TGTGCCTGGAGGCCTTCGCGGCTAGCGGGAGGGCCGAGCACAGATACGCAGTATTTT
>15|-|-|TRBV7-9|TRBJ1-4
CASSLASGLGEKLFF
TGTGCCAGCAGCTTAGCGTCTGGGCTTGGGGAAAAACTGTTTTTT
>14|-|TRBD1|TRBV27|TRBJ1-2
CASSYGTGGSGYTF
TGTGCCAGCAGTTACGGGACAGGGGGCTCTGGCTACACCTTC
>15|-|TRBD1|TRBV6-1|TRBJ1-1
CASSDTVRGDTEAFF
TGTGCCAGCAGTGATACTGTCAGGGGGGACACTGAAGCTTTCTTT
>13|-|-|TRBV5-1|TRBJ2-2
CASSRGSLGELFF
TGCGCCAGCAGTCGGGGGTCTCTGGGGGAGCTGTTTTTT
>15|-|-|TRBV5-6|TRBJ2-7
CASSPRQGVSHEQYF
TGTGCCAGCAGCCCCAGGCAGGGTGTTTCCCACGAGCAGTACTTC
>11|-|-|TRBV29-1|TRBJ2-1
CSRSEPQGQFF
TGCAGCCGTAGCGAGCCTCAAGGGCAGTTCTTC
>12|once|TRBD1|TRBV12-3/TRBV12-4|TRBJ2-5
CASSTGTGPQYF
TGTGCCAGCAGCACCGGGACAGGGCCCCAGTACTTC
>10|once|TRBD2|TRBV4-2|TRBJ2-7
CASSQNSGVF
TGTGCCAGCAGCCAAAATAGCGGGGTGTTC
>16|-|-|TRBV7-2|TRBJ2-5
CASSLGSSEVSGTQYF
TGTGCCAGCAGCTTAGGGTCTAGCGAAGTTAGCGGGACCCAGTACTTC
>16|once|-|TRBV3-1/TRBV3-2|TRBJ1-3
CASSQLAPLSGNTIYF
TGTGCCAGCAGCCAGTTGGCTCCCCTCTCTGGAAACACCATATATTTT
>13|-|-|TRBV20-1|TRBJ2-3
CSASSGNTDTQYF
TGCAGTGCCAGTAGCGGAAACACAGATACGCAGTATTTT
>15|-|TRBD2|TRBV7-6|TRBJ2-1
CASSLASGGFNEQFF
TGTGCCAGCAGCTTAGCTAGCGGGGGCTTCAATGAGCAGTTCTTC
>15|-|-|TRBV27|TRBJ1-5
CASSFSKGGNQPQHF
TGTGCCAGCAGTTTCTCTAAAGGGGGCAATCAGCCCCAGCATTTT
>16|-|TRBD1|TRBV7-8|TRBJ1-2
CASSLRFTGALGGYTF
TGTGCCAGCAGCTTACGGTTTACAGGGGCCTTAGGAGGCTACACCTTC
>13|-|-|TRBV3-1/TRBV3-2|TRBJ1-2
CASSVTGDYGYTF
TGTGCCAGCAGCGTGACGGGGGACTATGGCTACACCTTC
>18|-|TRBD2|TRBV4-1|TRBJ2-7
CASSQVGRGASGSHEQYF
TGCGCCAGCAGCCAAGTGGGACGGGGGGCTAGCGGGAGCCACGAGCAGTACTTC
>16|-|TRBD2|TRBV6-2/TRBV6-3|TRBJ2-1
CASSLLAEGSYNEQFF
TGTGCCAGCAGTCTACTAGCGGAGGGCTCCTACAATGAGCAGTTCTTC
>13|-|-|TRBV20-1|TRBJ2-7
CSASPSLSYEQYF
TGCAGTGCTAGTCCTAGCCTGTCCTACGAGCAGTACTTC
>15|-|-|TRBV27|TRBJ2-1
CASSVGSSSYNEQFF
TGTGCCAGCAGTGTAGGATCTAGCTCCTACAATGAGCAGTTCTTC
>14|once|-|TRBV4-1|TRBJ1-1
CASSQRTSHTEAFF
TGCGCCAGCAGCCAACGGACATCCCACACTGAAGCTTTCTTT
>14|-|-|TRBV19|TRBJ2-7
CASRTTGGTYEQYF
TGTGCCAGTAGAACCACGGGCGGGACCTACGAGCAGTACTTC
>14|-|TRBD1|TRBV2|TRBJ1-2
CASSPGQGGYGYTF
TGTGCCAGCAGTCCCGGACAGGGAGGCTATGGCTACACCTTC
>13|-|-|TRBV20-1|TRBJ2-3
CSASVPGTDTQYF
TGCAGTGCTAGTGTTCCGGGAACAGATACGCAGTATTTT
>14|-|TRBD2|TRBV23-1|TRBJ2-1
CASGRLAGRHEQFF
TGCGCCAGCGGCAGACTAGCGGGTAGGCATGAGCAGTTCTTC
>11|-|-|TRBV25-1|TRBJ1-1
CASRSGSEAFF
TGTGCCAGCAGATCGGGGTCTGAAGCTTTCTTT
>15|-|TRBD1|TRBV5-1|TRBJ1-3
CASSREDRAGNTIYF
TGCGCCAGCAGCCGCGAGGACAGGGCTGGAAACACCATATATTTT
>14|-|-|TRBV9|TRBJ1-5
CASSEQGSNQPQHF
TGTGCCAGCAGCGAACAGGGAAGCAATCAGCCCCAGCATTTT
>16|-|TRBD1|TRBV4-2|TRBJ1-5
CASSHPPGQGNQPQHF
TGTGCCAGCAGCCATCCGCCGGGACAGGGGAATCAGCCCCAGCATTTT
>14|-|-|TRBV28|TRBJ1-2
CASSLEKGGYGYTF
TGTGCCAGCAGTTTAGAGAAGGGAGGGTATGGCTACACCTTC
>14|-|-|TRBV24-1|TRBJ2-2
CATSDPGDTGELFF
TGTGCCACCAGTGACCCAGGGGATACCGGGGAGCTGTTTTTT
>15|once|TRBD1|TRBV4-1|TRBJ1-2
CATRTRDSSNYGYTF
TGCGCCACCAGGACGAGGGACAGCTCTAACTATGGCTACACCTTC
>17|few|TRBD1|TRBV4-1|TRBJ1-5
CASSQGPTGDGNQPQHF
TGCGCCAGCAGCCAAGGTCCGACAGGGGATGGCAATCAGCCCCAGCATTTT
>15|-|TRBD1|TRBV4-1|TRBJ1-2
CASSSGTGLNYGYTF
TGCGCCAGCAGCTCTGGGACAGGCTTGAACTATGGCTACACCTTC
>18|-|TRBD2|TRBV6-2/TRBV6-3|TRBJ2-7
CASSYFGLAGGSSYEQYF
TGTGCCAGCAGTTACTTTGGGCTAGCGGGGGGGAGCTCCTACGAGCAGTACTTC
>13|-|TRBD1|TRBV12-3/TRBV12-4|TRBJ1-1
CASTLTGGTEAFF
TGTGCCAGCACTTTGACAGGGGGCACTGAAGCTTTCTTT
>18|-|-|TRBV3-1/TRBV3-2|TRBJ1-2
CASSSAAAQQGFEYGYTF
TGTGCCAGCAGCTCAGCAGCAGCCCAGCAGGGGTTTGAGTATGGCTACACCTTC
>15|few|TRBD2|TRBV5-1|TRBJ2-1
CASSGAGGPYNEQFF
TGCGCCAGCAGCGGGGCGGGAGGCCCCTACAATGAGCAGTTCTTC
>14|-|-|TRBV19|TRBJ1-1
CASSIGRGNTEAFF
TGTGCCAGTAGTATCGGGAGGGGGAACACTGAAGCTTTCTTT
>13|-|-|TRBV10-2|TRBJ2-7
CASSIQESYEQYF
TGCGCCAGCAGTATACAGGAGAGCTACGAGCAGTACTTC
>18|-|TRBD1|TRBV28|TRBJ1-5
CASSPFRDRVREGQPQHF
TGTGCCAGCAGCCCCTTCCGGGACAGGGTAAGGGAGGGTCAGCCCCAGCATTTT
>16|few|TRBD2|TRBV7-2|TRBJ2-1
CASSLVSGASYNEQFF
TGTGCCAGCAGCTTAGTTAGCGGGGCATCCTACAATGAGCAGTTCTTC
>13|-|TRBD1|TRBV6-2/TRBV6-3|TRBJ2-7
CASSEYTGDEQYF
TGTGCCAGCAGCGAATACACAGGGGACGAGCAGTACTTC
>14|-|-|TRBV28|TRBJ1-1
CASSLSGRNTEAFF
TGTGCCAGCAGTTTATCTGGCAGGAACACTGAAGCTTTCTTT
>15|-|-|TRBV7-9|TRBJ1-6
CASSLEPRVGSPLHF
TGTGCCAGCAGCTTAGAGCCCAGGGTGGGTTCACCCCTCCACTTT
>14|-|-|TRBV11-2|TRBJ2-7
CASSLERGIYEQYF
TGTGCCAGCAGCTTAGAAAGGGGGATCTACGAGCAGTACTTC
>14|-|TRBD1|TRBV27|TRBJ2-1
CASSRTGVYNEQFF
TGTGCCAGCAGTCGGACAGGGGTATACAATGAGCAGTTCTTC